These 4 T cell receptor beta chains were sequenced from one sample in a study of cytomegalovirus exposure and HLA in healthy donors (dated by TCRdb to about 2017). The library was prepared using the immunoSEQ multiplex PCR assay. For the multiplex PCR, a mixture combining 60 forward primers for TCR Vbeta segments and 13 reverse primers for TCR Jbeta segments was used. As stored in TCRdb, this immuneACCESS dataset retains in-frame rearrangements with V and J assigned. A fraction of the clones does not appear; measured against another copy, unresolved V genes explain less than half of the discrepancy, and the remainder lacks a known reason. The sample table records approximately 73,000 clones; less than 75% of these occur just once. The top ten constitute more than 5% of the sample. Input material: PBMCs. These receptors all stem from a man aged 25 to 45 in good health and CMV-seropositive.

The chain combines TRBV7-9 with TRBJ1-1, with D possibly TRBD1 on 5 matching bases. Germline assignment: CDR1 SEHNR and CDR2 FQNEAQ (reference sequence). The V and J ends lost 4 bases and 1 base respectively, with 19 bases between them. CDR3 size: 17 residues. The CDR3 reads CASSSDRRDGGNTEAFF. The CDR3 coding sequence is TGTGCCAGCAGCTCCGACCGCCGGGACGGGGGGAACACTGAAGCTTTCTTT.

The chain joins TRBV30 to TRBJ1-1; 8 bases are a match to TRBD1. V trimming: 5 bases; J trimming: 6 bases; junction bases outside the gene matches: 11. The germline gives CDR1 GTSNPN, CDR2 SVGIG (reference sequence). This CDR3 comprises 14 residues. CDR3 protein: CAWPARTGSPEAFF. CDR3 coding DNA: TGTGCCTGGCCCGCCCGGACAGGGAGCCCTGAAGCTTTCTTT.

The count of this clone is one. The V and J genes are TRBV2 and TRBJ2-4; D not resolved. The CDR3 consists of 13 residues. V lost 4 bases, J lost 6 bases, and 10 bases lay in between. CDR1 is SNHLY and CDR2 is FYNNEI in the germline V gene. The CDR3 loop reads CASSGNRRNIQYF. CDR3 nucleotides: TGTGCCAGCAGTGGTAACAGAAGAAACATTCAGTACTTC.

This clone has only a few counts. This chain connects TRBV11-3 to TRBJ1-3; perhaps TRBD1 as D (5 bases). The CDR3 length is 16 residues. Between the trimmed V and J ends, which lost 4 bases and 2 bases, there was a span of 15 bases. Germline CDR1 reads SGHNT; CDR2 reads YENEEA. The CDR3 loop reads CASSSEGARPGNTIYF. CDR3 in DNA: TGTGCCAGCAGCTCCGAAGGGGCGAGACCTGGAAACACCATATATTTT.